The rows below give T cell receptor beta chains drawn from one sample of a study of cytomegalovirus exposure and HLA in healthy donors. Data came from immunoSEQ multiplex PCR; TCRdb stores just in-frame clones and leaves some out. The table lists about 79,000 clones, 80% to 95% of them singletons. Sequenced material: PBMCs. The receptors were sampled from a young woman in good health and CMV-seronegative. Both conserved end residues are part of each CDR3. The order of the fields is V gene, J gene, CDR3 protein.

TRBV19,TRBJ1-1,CASSTGQAIGTEAFF
TRBV27,TRBJ2-1,CASSFVGAGLAGGYNEQFF
TRBV28,TRBJ2-3,CASSLVAGGSLTDTQYF
TRBV6-1,TRBJ1-4,CASGRRITNEKLFF
TRBV7-9,TRBJ1-1,CASSPQGDTEAFF
TRBV6-4,TRBJ2-1,CASSDSRVSEQFF
TRBV30,TRBJ1-3,CAWTQGSGNTIYF
TRBV6-6,TRBJ1-2,CASSDRGLGGYTF
TRBV30,TRBJ2-3,CAWSPGLAGVTDTQYF
TRBV13,TRBJ2-2,CASSDRDRADGELFF
TRBV11-1,TRBJ1-1,CASSSQGLTEAFF
TRBV9,TRBJ1-1,CASSVTGTNTEAFF
TRBV7-8,TRBJ2-7,CASSSPYEQYF
TRBV5-1,TRBJ2-7,CASSPPGFEQYF
TRBV6-5,TRBJ2-7,CASSDSGSSEQYF
TRBV6-1,TRBJ2-3,CASSEDRGDTQYF
TRBV2,TRBJ1-1,CASRYRGLNTEAFF
TRBV7-2,TRBJ2-7,CASSQQGAHPYEQYF
TRBV19,TRBJ2-3,CASSIRSLVNTDTQYF
TRBV5-1,TRBJ2-1,CASSSGGTSYNEQFF
TRBV6-5,TRBJ1-2,CASNQRGTGNYGYTF
TRBV10-1,TRBJ2-1,CASSEGTSSYNEQFF
TRBV2,TRBJ1-2,CASVGSPSNYGYTF
TRBV6-6,TRBJ2-5,CASSYRSSGGQETQYF
TRBV30,TRBJ2-5,CAWNLAGGPKETQYF
TRBV10-2,TRBJ2-7,CASSSLGLAYEQYF
TRBV7-9,TRBJ2-7,CASSLKARGSYEQYF
TRBV28,TRBJ1-2,CASTDTLTNYGYTF
TRBV16,TRBJ2-7,CASSPRRGGGYEQYF